This passage covers 27 T cell receptor beta chains from one sample sequenced in a study of blood T cell repertoires in COVID-19. Only in-frame clones appear in the TCRdb table, and some are missing; sequencing was by immunoSEQ multiplex PCR. The sample contains more than 150,000 clones, around four fifths of which appear only once. The sequenced material came from PBMCs or T cells enriched from blood (not recorded which). Receptors originate from a woman aged 55-75 years who had recovered from COVID-19.

The chain employs TRBV5-1 and TRBJ2-7; TRBD1 agrees at 9 bases. The CDR3 consists of 16 residues. Germline CDR1 reads SGHRS; CDR2 reads YFSETQ. The junction had 14 bases not matched to a gene; V was cut back by 3 bases and J by 7 bases. CDR3 loop: CASSSGRDRVPGEQYF. CDR3 in DNA: TGCGCCAGCAGCTCGGGCCGGGACAGGGTTCCTGGGGAGCAGTACTTC.

The chain uses TRBV19 and TRBJ2-7; TRBD1 agrees at 7 bases. Germline CDR1 and CDR2: LNHDA and SQIVND (reference sequence). This CDR3 has 12 amino acids. With V trimmed by 10 bases and J by 5 bases, 8 bases remained unmatched. CDR3 residues: CATSTGNHEQYF. CDR3 DNA sequence: TGTGCCACATCGACAGGGAACCACGAGCAGTACTTC.

The J gene is TRBJ1-1, the V gene TRBV10-1, with TRBD1 matching 7 bases. Germline V gene sequence: CDR1 WNHNN, CDR2 SYGVQD (reference sequence). CDR3 length: 16 amino acids. The V segment lost 6 bases and the J segment 4 bases; nucleotides outside the gene matches: 14. CDR3 sequence: CASRAPVAGGGTEAFF. CDR3 nucleotide sequence: TGCGCCAGCAGGGCACCGGTGGCAGGGGGTGGCACTGAAGCTTTCTTT.

The chain employs TRBV28 and TRBJ1-2; 8 bases fit TRBD1. After removal of 5 bases from V and 2 bases from J, the junction contained 4 bases not matched to a gene. Germline V gene data show CDR1 as MDHEN and CDR2 as SYDVKM. CDR3 length: 14 residues. As DNA, the CDR3 is TGTGCCAGCAGTGGATACAGGGGGAACTATGGCTACACCTTC. Its translation is CASSGYRGNYGYTF.

This chain joins TRBV2 and TRBJ1-1; D call uncertain. The CDR3 consists of 14 residues. The germline V gene encodes CDR1 SNHLY and CDR2 FYNNEI. V dropped 6 bases and J dropped 8 bases, with 19 bases sitting between them. CDR3 region: CASSPITAFGEAFF. Written as DNA, the CDR3 is TGTGCCAGCAGCCCCATCACAGCATTCGGAGAAGCTTTCTTT.

The chain uses TRBV19 and TRBJ1-5; TRBD1 might be the D (5 bases). Trimming shortened V by 3 bases and J by 4 bases, and 13 bases separated the two germline ends. Germline V gene sequence: CDR1 LNHDA, CDR2 SQIVND (reference sequence). This CDR3 spans 15 amino acids. The CDR3 DNA is TGTGCCAGTAGTATGTCGGACACGGTTAATCAGCCCCAGCATTTT. Amino acid sequence: CASSMSDTVNQPQHF.

The V and J genes are TRBV7-2 and TRBJ1-4, with D maybe TRBD1 (6 bases). V was pared by 3 bases and J by 15 bases, with 11 bases between. CDR3 size: 11 residues. Looked up from germline, CDR1 is SGHTA and CDR2 is FQGNSA. The CDR3 bases are TGTGCCAGCAGCTTGGACAGCAAAATGTTTTTT. Protein product: CASSLDSKMFF.

The genes are TRBV28 and TRBJ1-4; weak D call: TRBD1 (5 bases). Germline V CDR1 and CDR2: MDHEN, SYDVKM. The V gene lost 3 bases and the J gene lost 8 bases, with 10 bases spanning the gap. This CDR3 has 13 amino acids. DNA of the CDR3: TGTGCCAGCAGTTTTGGGGCTGGAGAAAAACTGTTTTTT. Protein sequence: CASSFGAGEKLFF. Drawing the rest from reference TRBV28 and TRBJ1-4, the complete variable domain is DVKVTQSSRYLVKRTGEKVFLECVQDMDHENMFWYRQDPGLGLRLIYFSYDVKMKEKGDIPEGYSVSREKKERFSLILESASTNQTSMYLCASSFGAGEKLFFGSGTQLSVL.

The chain employs TRBV7-2 and TRBJ2-4, with TRBD2 matching 8 bases. Germline-derived CDR1 and CDR2 are SGHTA and FQGNSA. This CDR3 comprises 17 residues. The V segment lost 4 bases and the J segment 3 bases; nucleotides outside the gene matches: 11. The CDR3 loop is CASSSPAGGGVKNIQYF. Here the CDR3 DNA reads TGTGCCAGCAGCTCCCCGGCGGGAGGCGGGGTCAAAAACATTCAGTACTTC.

In regard to this clone: Its ends do not fully match the called genes, so a read error is possible. The chain combines TRBV28 with TRBJ2-6; 10 bases map to TRBD1. Germline assignment: CDR1 MDHEN and CDR2 SYDVKM. This CDR3 spans 21 amino acids. The CDR3 DNA sequence: TGTGCCAGCAGTTTACGGGGGTTGGGGACAGGGGCACCGTCTGGGGCCAACGTCCTGATTTTC. Encoded protein: CASSLRGLGTGAPSGANVLIF.

The chain employs TRBV27 and TRBJ2-1; maybe TRBD1 (6 bases). V was clipped by 6 bases and J by 3 bases, with 9 bases between them. This CDR3 contains 13 residues. The V gene's germline CDR1 is MNHEY and CDR2 SMNVEV (reference sequence). The CDR3 loop is CASRDSFYNEQFF. CDR3 DNA: TGTGCCAGCAGGGACAGCTTCTACAATGAGCAGTTCTTC.

The chain uses TRBV15 and TRBJ1-5; 7 bases fit TRBD1. The V gene's germline CDR1 is LNHNV and CDR2 YYDKDF (reference sequence). Trimming took 5 bases from V and 7 from J; bases not matched to a gene: 8. CDR3 length: 14 residues. The CDR3 spells CATSGSQQGQPQHF. In nucleotides, the CDR3 is TGTGCCACCAGCGGCAGTCAACAGGGGCAGCCCCAGCATTTT.

V usage is TRBV5-5 and J usage is TRBJ1-5; tentative D call: TRBD1 (6 bases). This CDR3 region has 13 residues. The V end lost 4 bases, the J end lost 7 bases, and 12 bases lay between the germline ends. The germline V gene encodes CDR1 SGHKS and CDR2 YYEKEE (reference sequence). CDR3 region: CASSHVQGQPQHF. CDR3 DNA: TGTGCCAGCAGCCACGTACAGGGCCAGCCCCAGCATTTT. Looking up the rest from reference TRBV5-5 and TRBJ1-5 gives the full variable domain: DAGVTQSPTHLIKTRGQQVTLRCSPISGHKSVSWYQQVLGQGPQFIFQYYEKEERGRGNFPDRFSARQFPNYSSELNVNALLLGDSALYLCASSHVQGQPQHFGDGTRLSIL.

This rearrangement joins TRBV6-2 or TRBV6-3 to TRBJ2-2; 9 bases agree with TRBD1. The CDR3 covers 18 residues. Germline CDR1 reads MNHEY; CDR2 reads SVGEGT. The J segment lost 1 base and the V segment lost 6 bases, leaving 12 bases of the junction unmatched. CDR3: CASSPSHGTGKNTGELFF. DNA for the CDR3: TGTGCCAGCAGCCCTTCCCACGGGACAGGGAAGAACACCGGGGAGCTGTTTTTT.

The chain employs TRBV3-1 (or the pseudogene TRBV3-2) and TRBJ1-2; 8 bases agree with TRBD1. The CDR3 is 13 residues long. In germline, CDR1 is LGHDT, CDR2 YNNKEL (reference sequence). V lost 8 bases, J lost 8 bases, and 10 bases stayed unmatched. Here the CDR3 DNA reads TGTGCCAGCCGACCCTATCAGGGGGCCGGCTACACCTTC. The encoded protein is CASRPYQGAGYTF.

This clone was counted a few times. The chain uses TRBV6-5 and TRBJ1-2, with a possible D match to TRBD1 (5 bases). The CDR3 has 13 amino acids. The germline gives CDR1 MNHEY, CDR2 SVGAGI. Trimming left V 4 bases short and J 2 bases short, with 8 bases between. This CDR3 reads CASSLRQNYGYTF. CDR3 coding DNA: TGTGCCAGCAGTTTAAGACAGAACTATGGCTACACCTTC.

The chain combines TRBV3-1 (or the pseudogene TRBV3-2) with TRBJ1-2, with D unresolved. V was trimmed by 0 bases and J by 8 bases, leaving 7 bases between them. Germline CDR1 is LGHDT and CDR2 is YNNKEL (reference sequence). The CDR3 extends over 12 amino acids. CDR3 sequence: CASSQDMRGYTF. In DNA form, the CDR3 reads TGTGCCAGCAGCCAAGATATGCGCGGCTACACCTTC.

The genes are TRBV28 and TRBJ2-3; possible D gene TRBD1, 5 bases. This CDR3 contains 15 residues. V lost 7 bases to trimming and J lost 1 base, with 15 bases between them. Germline V gives CDR1 MDHEN, CDR2 SYDVKM. CDR3 region: CASMMAGFRTDTQYF. The CDR3 DNA is TGTGCCAGCATGATGGCAGGGTTTCGCACAGATACGCAGTATTTT.

In its sample, this clone was seen once. The V gene is TRBV27, the J gene TRBJ2-2; D uncertain. The CDR3 is made up of 15 amino acids. Trimming stripped 3 bases from V and 1 base from J, with 9 bases between. CDR1 is MNHEY and CDR2 is SMNVEV in the germline V gene (reference sequence). The DNA for the CDR3 is TGTGCCAGCAGTTTTAGAAACGTGAACACCGGGGAGCTGTTTTTT. Its protein is CASSFRNVNTGELFF.

The J gene is TRBJ2-1, the V gene TRBV10-1; D gene ambiguous. The CDR3 sequence is 10 residues long. Germline V lookup: CDR1 WNHNN, CDR2 SYGVQD (reference sequence). In DNA, the CDR3 is TGCGACCTCTCGGACAATGAGCAGTTCTTC. It is translated as CDLSDNEQFF.

This sequence joins TRBV28 and TRBJ1-2, with 10 bases that match TRBD1. The CDR3 has 16 residues. Germline assignment: CDR1 MDHEN and CDR2 SYDVKM. The V segment lost 10 bases and the J segment 4 bases; nucleotides outside the gene matches: 15. Here the CDR3 DNA reads TGTGCCACCCGGACAGGGGGGTTCGCAGCGGCCTATGGCTACACCTTC. Translated, it gives CATRTGGFAAAYGYTF.

The gene calls are TRBV28 and TRBJ2-7; possibly TRBD2 for D (7 bases). Trimming removed 7 bases from V and 4 bases from J, with 11 bases in between. Germline V gene data show CDR1 as MDHEN and CDR2 as SYDVKM. This CDR3 contains 12 residues. The CDR3 DNA reads TGTGCCAGCACCGAGGGGGGGTACGAGCAGTACTTC. This encodes CASTEGGYEQYF.

V usage is TRBV11-2 and J usage is TRBJ1-1, with a possible D match to TRBD1 (5 bases). The CDR3 length is 12 residues. The V gene's germline CDR1 is SGHAT and CDR2 FQNNGV. The V end was cut by 3 bases, the J end by 4 bases, with 6 bases between. The CDR3 loop reads CASSLGPTEAFF. The CDR3 nucleotides are TGTGCCAGCAGCTTGGGGCCCACTGAAGCTTTCTTT.

The rearrangement links TRBV30 to TRBJ1-6; D might be TRBD1 (5 bases). Trimming removed 2 bases from V and 13 bases from J, with 15 bases in between. The CDR3 runs to 13 residues. Germline V CDR1 and CDR2: GTSNPN, SVGIG (reference sequence). The DNA for the CDR3 is TGTGCCTGGAGTTCGGGCCAAGGGGTCCCCCTCCACTTT. Residues: CAWSSGQGVPLHF.

V is TRBV27 and J is TRBJ1-6; TRBD1 is a possible D gene (6 bases). CDR1 MNHEY and CDR2 SMNVEV come from the germline V gene (reference sequence). V lost 7 bases and J lost 14, with 24 bases in between. This CDR3 region has 15 residues. The CDR3 DNA reads TGTGCCAGCACACACCAACGGGACAAGGCTAGGGCCCTCCACTTT. This codes for CASTHQRDKARALHF.

The chain links TRBV6-5 to TRBJ2-1; TRBD1 is a possible D gene (6 bases). There are 14 residues in the CDR3. V was pared by 4 bases and J by 8 bases, with 15 bases between. Germline assignment: CDR1 MNHEY and CDR2 SVGAGI. The CDR3 protein is CASSLRTAEDEQFF. Here the CDR3 DNA reads TGTGCCAGCAGTTTACGGACAGCCGAGGATGAGCAGTTCTTC.

This clone was observed a single time. The chain recombines TRBV10-2 with TRBJ2-7, with 8 bases fitting TRBD2. Germline trimming cut 8 bases from V and 0 bases from J; bases unmatched to any gene: 3. This CDR3 contains 13 residues. CDR1 and CDR2 (germline): WSHSY, SAAADI. The CDR3 DNA sequence: TGCGCCAGCGGCGGGACTAGCTCCTACGAGCAGTACTTC. It translates to CASGGTSSYEQYF.